This TCR beta chain was sequenced in a study of cytomegalovirus exposure and HLA in healthy donors. The overall study: The early release's HLA-typed donors yielded roughly 85 million unique TCRs. Of the donors genotyped, about 410 in all, 65% to 90% fell in the Caucasian-associated ancestry cluster.

Study-level findings and limits: Only CMV serostatus was available as immune exposure information. In an earlier analysis, about 87% or about 30%: the productive usage of most TCR beta V segments.

Both 60 Vbeta primers and 13 Jbeta primers went into the PCR. Method: immunoSEQ multiplex PCR; TCRdb's copy keeps in-frame clones and lacks some. The listing contains under 200,000 clones. In regard to this clone: What it recognizes is unknown.

Germline CDR1 reads ENHRY; CDR2 reads SYGVKD. The V gene lost 4 bases and the J gene lost 0 bases, with 22 bases spanning the gap. This CDR3 spans 20 amino acids. This clonotype originated in a man aged 25 to 45 in good health and CMV-seronegative. The sequenced sample consisted of PBMCs. V gene TRBV10-3 combines with J gene TRBJ1-6, with D possibly being TRBD1 (5 bases). CDR3 bases: TGTGCCATCAGTGCAAGGGGAGGCGGTCGAGTCAGCTCCTATAATTCACCCCTCCACTTT. Its translation is CAISARGGGRVSSYNSPLHF.